This T cell receptor beta chain was sequenced during a study of spatial heterogeneity in lung cancer. Stated time point: sample taken at primary tumor resection. Tumor, nontumor lung or frozen PBMC supplied whole RNA that was sequenced unsorted. This CDR3 is built from 16 residues. V dropped 6 bases and J dropped 0; count of bases not matched to a gene: 10. Per the germline V gene, CDR1 is SEHNR and CDR2 is FQNEAQ (reference sequence). This clonotype was seen more than once but under ten times. Every TCR cDNA molecule carried a tag that served as a unique molecular identifier. TCRdb re-called the 5' RACE reads through MiXCR, storing one row per CDR3 protein. This table holds about 22,000 distinct CDR3 sequences, about 4.6% found once.

The V call is TRBV7-9, the J call TRBJ2-7, with TRBD1 matching 8 bases. The clonotype was recovered from a male donor with early-stage non-small cell lung cancer. This material consisted of PBMCs, taken at surgery. CDR3 DNA: TGTGCCAGCAGTTTGGACAGGGTTCACTTCTCCTACGAGCAGTACTTC. Residues: CASSLDRVHFSYEQYF.